These 20 T cell receptor beta chains were all obtained from the same sample, sequenced in a study of regulatory T cells in long-lasting Graves disease. Time point of the sample: persistent/refractory GD, antithyroid drugs over 5 years with positive TRAb. Extracted RNA from PBMCs served as the source of the TCR library. The TCR beta library used iRepertoire HTBI primers with Arm-PCR amplification of CDR3. TCRdb used MiXCR to reprocess the multiplex PCR reads, holding one entry per CDR3 protein. Among roughly 450,000 distinct CDR3 sequences listed, 20% to 25% were seen once. Sequences were derived from peripheral blood mononuclear cells (PBMCs), sampled when the disease was refractory, from a patient treated with antithyroid drugs. These receptors were collected from a female donor with Graves disease.

This clonotype was recorded at least ten times. The CDR3 spells CSVEDLAGTKNIQYF. For the CDR3, the DNA is TGCAGCGTTGAAGACTTAGCGGGAACCAAAAACATTCAGTACTTC. The chain combines TRBV29-1 with TRBJ2-4, with 8 bases aligning to TRBD2. The CDR3 runs to 15 residues. The V segment lost 0 bases and the J segment 2 bases; nucleotides outside the gene matches: 3. The germline gives CDR1 SQVTM, CDR2 ANQGSEA.

The V and J genes are TRBV28 and TRBJ1-2; no reliable D call. The CDR3 extends over 14 amino acids. V shed 5 bases and J shed 8 bases, with 18 bases lying between them. Germline CDR1 and CDR2: MDHEN and SYDVKM. The DNA for the CDR3 is TGTGCCAGCAGTCCGTCCCTGAGGGTCCGAGGCTACACCTTC. This translates into CASSPSLRVRGYTF.

This clonotype has a count of ten or more. The chain recombines TRBV20-1 with TRBJ1-6; tentatively, D is TRBD1 (6 bases). Germline V CDR1 and CDR2: DFQATT, SNEGSKA (reference sequence). The V and J ends lost 3 bases and 13 bases respectively, with 13 bases between them. This CDR3 contains 12 residues. CDR3 in amino acids: CSARGAGDPLHF. The CDR3 DNA is TGCAGTGCTAGGGGGGCAGGAGACCCCCTCCACTTT.

The chain uses TRBV7-6 and TRBJ2-1, with no clear D. The CDR3 totals 17 residues. V shed 1 base and J shed 3 bases, with 16 bases lying between them. The germline V gene has CDR1 SGHVS and CDR2 FNYEAQ. CDR3 residues: CASSLGPYKHLYNEQFF. For the CDR3, the DNA is TGTGCCAGCAGCTTAGGGCCTTACAAACACCTCTACAATGAGCAGTTCTTC.

The sample holds a few counts of this clonotype. This chain connects TRBV14 to TRBJ2-4; 7 nucleotides align to TRBD1. Germline V gene data show CDR1 as SGHDN and CDR2 as FVKESK. Trimming at V came to 4 bases and at J to 3 bases, leaving 9 bases not matched to a gene. The CDR3 contains 16 residues. The CDR3 DNA reads TGTGCCAGCAGCCTAGGGACAGAACTAATCAAAAACATTCAGTACTTC. Translating gives CASSLGTELIKNIQYF.

In this sample, this clonotype turned up a few times. The chain employs TRBV4-2 and TRBJ2-7; D gene uncertain. V lost 2 bases, J lost 6 bases, and 17 bases lay in between. This CDR3 comprises 15 residues. CDR1 is LGHNA, CDR2 YNFKEQ, per germline. The DNA of the CDR3 is TGTGCCAGCAGCCAATCCGCTCCTAAGGGTGGCGAGCAGTACTTC. Encoded protein: CASSQSAPKGGEQYF.

This clonotype was detected only a few times. The chain combines TRBV6-1 with TRBJ2-6; TRBD2 aligns across 8 bases. There are 17 residues in the CDR3. Germline loops: CDR1 MNHNS, CDR2 SASEGT. The V gene end was trimmed by 6 bases and the J gene end by 4 bases; junction bases not matched to a gene: 11. The CDR3 loop is CASRATSGRPGANVLTF. The CDR3 coding sequence is TGTGCCAGCAGGGCAACAAGCGGGAGACCCGGGGCCAACGTCCTGACTTTC.

This chain joins TRBV20-1 and TRBJ2-5; D tentatively reads TRBD1 or TRBD2 (5 bases each). CDR1 and CDR2 from the germline V gene are DFQATT and SNEGSKA (reference sequence). Trimming removed 6 bases from V and 5 bases from J, with 13 bases in between. The CDR3 consists of 12 residues. The CDR3 here is CSARGRRETQYF. The DNA for the CDR3 is TGCAGTGCCCGGGGCAGGAGGGAGACCCAGTACTTC.

This CDR3 is CASSRRLAGTNTGELFF. The CDR3 DNA reads as TGCGCCAGCAGCCGCAGACTAGCGGGTACGAACACCGGGGAGCTGTTTTTT. The chain carries TRBV4-1 and TRBJ2-2; 10 nucleotides line up with TRBD2. This CDR3 has 17 residues. Per the germline V gene, CDR1 is MGHRA and CDR2 is YSYEKL. The J segment lost 0 bases and the V segment lost 4 bases, leaving 5 bases of the junction unmatched.

The chain joins TRBV6-1 to TRBJ2-3; no definite D call. CDR3 length equals 11 residues. V was shortened by 8 bases and J by 4 bases, with 7 bases between the two germline ends. Germline V gene lookup returns CDR1 MNHNS and CDR2 SASEGT. CDR3 protein: CASGDADTQYF. The CDR3 DNA follows: TGTGCCAGCGGAGATGCAGATACGCAGTATTTT.

This clonotype has ten or more counts. The chain combines TRBV12-3 or TRBV12-4 with TRBJ1-3; D is ambiguous. V gave up 4 bases and J gave up 0 bases, with 13 bases separating them. The CDR3 has 16 amino acids. CDR3 nucleotides: TGTGCCAGCAGTTCCCCCCCAGAGGACTCTGGAAACACCATATATTTT. This codes for CASSSPPEDSGNTIYF.

This clonotype was observed a handful of times. This rearrangement joins TRBV6-1 to TRBJ2-5, with TRBD2 as a possible D gene (7 bases). Germline V gene data show CDR1 as MNHNS and CDR2 as SASEGT. The CDR3 runs to 14 residues. V was trimmed by 11 bases and J by 9 bases, leaving 25 bases between them. The CDR3 DNA follows: TGTGCCGGGGGGGCAGTTGATACGTGGGGGGCCCAGTACTTC. Amino acid sequence: CAGGAVDTWGAQYF.

This clonotype was found many times. V is TRBV27 and J is TRBJ1-4; D might be TRBD1 (5 bases). The CDR3 is 13 residues long. Germline loops: CDR1 MNHEY, CDR2 SMNVEV (reference sequence). V was trimmed by 3 bases and J by 8 bases, leaving 10 bases between them. In DNA, the CDR3 is TGTGCCAGCAGTTTTCGGGACGGAGAAAAACTGTTTTTT. The encoded protein is CASSFRDGEKLFF.

This clonotype was seen ten or more times. This chain connects TRBV10-3 to TRBJ1-1; the match to TRBD1 covers 7 bases. The CDR3 runs to 12 residues. Germline trimming cut 10 bases from V and 1 base from J; bases unmatched to any gene: 3. The germline V gene has CDR1 ENHRY and CDR2 SYGVKD. CDR3 region: CATRTGNTEAFF. Written as DNA, the CDR3 is TGTGCCACGCGGACAGGGAACACTGAAGCTTTCTTT.

A few counts support this clonotype. The J gene is TRBJ1-1, the V gene TRBV5-1; no firm D call. V dropped 0 bases and J dropped 4 bases, with 10 bases sitting between them. This CDR3 comprises 14 residues. Germline V CDR1 and CDR2: SGHRS, YFSETQ. DNA of the CDR3: TGCGCCAGCAGCTTGGTAGAAAAGGGCACTGAAGCTTTCTTT. It translates to CASSLVEKGTEAFF.

The chain joins TRBV2 to TRBJ2-1; 9 nucleotides line up with TRBD2. V was clipped by 5 bases and J by 7 bases; unmatched bases: 12. Germline CDR1 and CDR2: SNHLY and FYNNEI. This CDR3 comprises 16 residues. CDR3 protein: CASSLGGSLAGNEQFF. The CDR3 DNA reads TGTGCCAGCAGTCTCGGGGGCAGTCTAGCGGGGAATGAGCAGTTCTTC.

A few counts support this clonotype. The rearrangement uses TRBV5-4 and TRBJ2-7, with D uncertain. Germline loops: CDR1 SGHNT, CDR2 YYREEE (reference sequence). V was shortened by 2 bases and J by 6 bases, with 12 bases between the two germline ends. CDR3 length equals 13 residues. DNA for the CDR3: TGTGCCAGCAGCTTTAATCCTTTCAGCGAGCAGTACTTC. This gives the protein CASSFNPFSEQYF.

The sample holds many counts of this clonotype. This chain connects TRBV20-1 to TRBJ2-7, with a possible D match to TRBD2 (6 bases). Germline V gives CDR1 DFQATT, CDR2 SNEGSKA (reference sequence). V dropped 5 bases and J dropped 3 bases, with 11 bases sitting between them. This CDR3 contains 12 residues. CDR3 in amino acids: CSAGPDYYEQYF. CDR3 DNA: TGCAGTGCTGGCCCGGACTACTACGAGCAGTACTTC.

This clonotype was seen at least ten times. This chain links TRBV12-3 or TRBV12-4 with TRBJ2-7; D gene ambiguous. The length of the CDR3 is 14 residues. V was shortened by 2 bases and J by 0 bases, with 8 bases between the two germline ends. This CDR3 is CASSLLDNSYEQYF. The CDR3 bases are TGTGCCAGCAGTTTATTAGACAACTCCTACGAGCAGTACTTC.

The CDR3 coding sequence is TGTGCCATCAGTGTGGGGACAATCAGTTGGGACACCGGGGAGCTGTTTTTT. Translating it yields CAISVGTISWDTGELFF. The chain couples TRBV10-3 to TRBJ2-2; weak D call: TRBD1 (6 bases). The germline CDR1 and CDR2 sequences are ENHRY and SYGVKD. The CDR3 spans 17 residues. V was shortened by 4 bases and J by 3 bases, with 18 bases between the two germline ends.